One and the same sample provided the 30 T cell receptor beta chains below, sequenced in a study of T-cell reconstitution after alpha-beta-depleted transplantation in children. Unique molecular identifiers were incorporated during preparation of the TCRbeta library. From the PCR reads, TCRdb called clonotypes with MiXCR, one entry per CDR3 protein. The sample includes a few hundred thousand distinct CDR3 sequences, around 8.9% of them seen just once. Sequences were derived from PBMCs from the stem cell graft donor, sampled from the stem cell graft. Receptors were obtained from a human donor who donated a stem cell graft to a child with SCID.

The chain couples TRBV7-8 to TRBJ1-1; D not certain. In germline, CDR1 is SGHVS, CDR2 FQNEAQ. This CDR3 region has 15 residues. V was shortened by 1 base and J by 5 bases, with 14 bases between the two germline ends. The CDR3 loop is CASSLVGQAGTEAFF. In DNA form, the CDR3 reads TGTGCCAGCAGCTTAGTTGGGCAGGCCGGGACTGAAGCTTTCTTT.

This clonotype came up many times. The J gene is TRBJ2-1, the V gene TRBV2, with 7 bases that match TRBD1. The germline V gene has CDR1 SNHLY and CDR2 FYNNEI. Germline trimming cut 7 bases from V and 2 bases from J; bases unmatched to any gene: 5. There are 14 residues in the CDR3. CDR3 amino acids: CASTDRAAYNEQFF. The CDR3 coding sequence is TGTGCCAGCACCGACAGGGCCGCCTACAATGAGCAGTTCTTC.

This clonotype was seen at least ten times. The chain employs TRBV5-1 and TRBJ1-2; TRBD1 might be the D (6 bases). The CDR3 spans 16 residues. Trimming shortened V by 3 bases and J by 1 base, and 16 bases separated the two germline ends. Looked up from germline, CDR1 is SGHRS and CDR2 is YFSETQ. The CDR3 protein is CASSWRPGTINYGYTF. The CDR3 DNA reads as TGCGCCAGCAGCTGGCGCCCCGGGACAATTAACTATGGCTACACCTTC.

This clonotype was counted many times. The chain recombines TRBV7-2 with TRBJ2-2; 7 nucleotides line up with TRBD2. Per germline, CDR1 SGHTA and CDR2 FQGNSA. The length of the CDR3 is 14 residues. V was pared by 6 bases and J by 4 bases, with 5 bases of the junction left unmatched. The CDR3 reads CASRGRVGTGELFF. The CDR3 DNA reads TGTGCCAGCAGGGGGAGGGTTGGCACCGGGGAGCTGTTTTTT.

This clonotype was detected ten times or more. Written as DNA, the CDR3 is TGCAGTGCTGGTGCCGGGACGAATTCCTACGAGCAGTACTTC. Translated: CSAGAGTNSYEQYF. This chain joins TRBV20-1 and TRBJ2-7; D assignment may be TRBD1 or TRBD2 (5 bases each). V shed 5 bases and J shed 1 base, with 15 bases lying between them. Germline V gives CDR1 DFQATT, CDR2 SNEGSKA (reference sequence). The CDR3 has 14 residues.

This clonotype appeared many times. The chain carries TRBV5-1 and TRBJ1-2; D call uncertain. CDR1 is SGHRS, CDR2 YFSETQ, per germline. Trimming removed 0 bases at V and 6 bases at J, with 18 bases between. There are 16 residues in the CDR3. Written as DNA, the CDR3 is TGCGCCAGCAGCTTGGAAGGTGCGACTCGATGGGATGGCTACACCTTC. Protein sequence: CASSLEGATRWDGYTF.

This clonotype was observed at least ten times. The rearrangement links TRBV5-1 to TRBJ2-2; no definite D call. Trimming shortened V by 1 base and J by 4 bases, and 11 bases separated the two germline ends. This CDR3 region has 15 residues. CDR1 is SGHRS and CDR2 is YFSETQ in the germline V gene. This chain's CDR3 is CASSLTAPFTGELFF. CDR3 nucleotide sequence: TGCGCCAGCAGCTTGACCGCCCCCTTCACCGGGGAGCTGTTTTTT.

This clonotype showed up many times. This sequence joins TRBV12-3 or TRBV12-4 and TRBJ2-2; 9 nucleotides match TRBD1. The CDR3 sequence is 16 residues long. Trimming at V came to 7 bases and at J to 5 bases, leaving 11 bases not matched to a gene. In DNA, the CDR3 is TGTGCCAGCACCTTCTCGGGACAGGGATATACCGGGGAGCTGTTTTTT. Translated, it gives CASTFSGQGYTGELFF.

This clonotype was detected ten times or more. The chain uses TRBV2 and TRBJ1-6, with D unresolved. Trimming shortened V by 7 bases and J by 11 bases, and 18 bases separated the two germline ends. This CDR3 is built from 14 residues. Germline CDR1 and CDR2: SNHLY and FYNNEI. The CDR3 reads CASKANIDSTPLHF. CDR3 DNA: TGTGCCAGCAAGGCCAACATTGATTCAACACCCCTCCACTTT.

The sample holds many counts of this clonotype. This sequence joins TRBV20-1 and TRBJ2-5; D is ambiguous. The CDR3 covers 12 residues. CDR1 is DFQATT, CDR2 SNEGSKA, per germline (reference sequence). The V end lost 6 bases, the J end lost 4 bases, and 12 bases lay between the germline ends. The CDR3 here is CSADPSVETQYF. Here the CDR3 DNA reads TGCAGTGCAGACCCGAGCGTAGAGACCCAGTACTTC.

Turning to this clonotype: This clone may be a read error of a much larger clone one base away. The chain carries TRBV5-1 and TRBJ2-7, with 9 bases aligning to TRBD1. In germline, CDR1 is SGHRS, CDR2 YFSETQ. Trimming at V came to 4 bases and at J to 3 bases, leaving 8 bases not matched to a gene. The length of the CDR3 is 15 residues. In nucleotides, the CDR3 is TGCGCCAGCAGCCCCCAATGGGACAGGGTCTACGAGCAGTACTTC. Translated: CASSPQWDRVYEQYF.

This clonotype came up many times. For the CDR3, the DNA is TGTGCCACCAGCATACGTCGCGCTAGCTCAGATACGCAGTATTTT. As protein: CATSIRRASSDTQYF. This chain connects TRBV15 to TRBJ2-3; possibly TRBD2 for D (5 bases). The CDR3 extends over 15 amino acids. CDR1 LNHNV and CDR2 YYDKDF come from the germline V gene (reference sequence). Deletions cut 4 bases from V and 4 bases from J, with 15 bases between.

This clonotype has ten or more counts. This sequence joins TRBV7-8 and TRBJ2-2; D is unclear. The CDR3 consists of 14 residues. Germline CDR1 and CDR2: SGHVS and FQNEAQ. Trimming pared 11 bases from V and 6 bases from J, leaving 19 bases between. The CDR3 is CAASGVGPSGELFF. CDR3 coding DNA: TGTGCCGCCAGTGGGGTTGGTCCGTCCGGGGAGCTGTTTTTT.

This clonotype was observed at least ten times. The genes are TRBV6-5 and TRBJ2-5; D call uncertain. V was trimmed by 0 bases and J by 1 base, leaving 6 bases between them. The CDR3 sequence is 14 residues long. In germline, CDR1 is MNHEY, CDR2 SVGAGI. For the CDR3, the DNA is TGTGCCAGCAGTTACTCGCACATCCAAGAGACCCAGTACTTC. It specifies CASSYSHIQETQYF.

This clonotype was recorded many times. The chain carries TRBV24-1 and TRBJ1-2, with TRBD1 matching 7 bases. CDR3 length: 14 residues. V shed 4 bases, J shed 5 bases, and the junction held 6 bases outside the gene matches. Germline CDR1 and CDR2: KGHDR and SFDVKD. CDR3 DNA sequence: TGTGCCACCAGTGACCGGGACAGCTTTTATGGCTACACCTTC. Residues: CATSDRDSFYGYTF.

On this clonotype itself: It may be a read error: a sequence one base away is much more abundant. The V and J genes are TRBV20-1 and TRBJ2-3; D possibly uses TRBD1 or TRBD2 (5 bases each). The germline V gene has CDR1 DFQATT and CDR2 SNEGSKA (reference sequence). This CDR3 is built from 15 residues. DNA of the CDR3: TGCAGTGCCTCCATGACGCGGGTCCGCACAGGTACGCAGTATTTT. Residues: CSASMTRVRTGTQYF.

Many counts were recorded for this clonotype. V is TRBV6-1 and J is TRBJ1-2; a weak D match, TRBD1 (5 bases). The CDR3 totals 14 residues. With 6 bases removed from V and 3 bases from J, the gap between germline ends came to 14 bases. Germline-derived CDR1 and CDR2 are MNHNS and SASEGT. The CDR3 loop reads CASSPGPPDYGYTF. In DNA, the CDR3 is TGTGCCAGCAGCCCGGGACCGCCGGACTATGGCTACACCTTC.

J is TRBJ1-4 and V is TRBV29-1; tentative D call: TRBD1 (6 bases). Germline CDR1 SQVTM, CDR2 ANQGSEA. CDR3 length: 14 residues. V lost 2 bases and J lost 4, with 11 bases in between. In nucleotides, the CDR3 is TGCAGCGTTGAAATCAGGGGTGGTAATGAAAAACTGTTTTTT. The encoded protein is CSVEIRGGNEKLFF. The variable domain in full, completed from reference TRBV29-1 and TRBJ1-4, reads SAVISQKPSRDICQRGTSLTIQCQVDSQVTMMFWYRQQPGQSLTLIATANQGSEATYESGFVIDKFPISRPNLTFSTLTVSNMSPEDSSIYLCSVEIRGGNEKLFFGSGTQLSVL.

This clonotype came up many times. The chain's CDR3 is CASSLLGVAGELFF. The DNA for the CDR3 is TGCGCCAGCAGCTTGCTAGGCGTGGCCGGGGAGCTGTTTTTT. The chain joins TRBV5-1 to TRBJ2-2, with D hard to call. Germline CDR1 is SGHRS and CDR2 is YFSETQ. The CDR3 consists of 14 residues. Trimming took off 1 base at V and 6 bases at J, with 10 bases between the two ends.

This clonotype was seen many times. This chain uses TRBV27 with TRBJ2-7, with TRBD1 matching 8 bases. Germline V gene lookup returns CDR1 MNHEY and CDR2 SMNVEV (reference sequence). The CDR3 has 15 residues. The V gene end was trimmed by 4 bases and the J gene end by 0 bases; junction bases not matched to a gene: 5. The CDR3 DNA sequence: TGTGCCAGCAGTTACCGGGACAGGCTCTCCTACGAGCAGTACTTC. The encoded protein is CASSYRDRLSYEQYF.

There are many counts of this clonotype. This chain uses TRBV12-3 or TRBV12-4 with TRBJ2-5; D gene ambiguous. This CDR3 has 12 residues. V lost 3 bases and J 9 bases, leaving 11 bases between the germline ends. DNA for the CDR3: TGTGCCAGCAGTTTCCTGACCCCATCCCAGTACTTC. This translates into CASSFLTPSQYF.

Many counts were recorded for this clonotype. The rearrangement uses TRBV5-1 and TRBJ1-1; D may be TRBD1 (6 bases). V was shortened by 4 bases and J by 5 bases, with 15 bases between the two germline ends. The CDR3 runs 14 residues. From germline, CDR1 is SGHRS and CDR2 YFSETQ. CDR3 sequence reads: CASSQPGQGTEAFF. CDR3 coding DNA: TGCGCCAGCAGCCAGCCGGGGCAGGGGACTGAAGCTTTCTTT.

CDR3 in DNA: TGTGCCAGCAGTGAGTGGGGTGAGGATGAGCAGTTCTTC. Protein product: CASSEWGEDEQFF. The chain joins TRBV2 to TRBJ2-1; no reliable D call. Trimming shortened V by 3 bases and J by 8 bases, and 11 bases separated the two germline ends. This CDR3 comprises 13 residues. Germline V gene lookup returns CDR1 SNHLY and CDR2 FYNNEI.

In its sample, this clonotype was seen many times. The chain joins TRBV3-1 to TRBJ1-1; D is possibly TRBD1 (6 bases). V lost 0 bases and J lost 0, with 11 bases in between. CDR3 size: 16 residues. Germline-derived CDR1 and CDR2 are LGHDT and YNNKEL (reference sequence). The DNA of the CDR3 is TGTGCCAGCAGCCAAGATTACGGACAGATGAACACTGAAGCTTTCTTT. It translates to CASSQDYGQMNTEAFF.

This clonotype was seen ten or more times. The CDR3 nucleotides read TGTGCCAGCAGCCCCACCGGGACAGGGGTGAAGGAGCAGTTCTTC. Translation: CASSPTGTGVKEQFF. V is TRBV12-3 or TRBV12-4 and J is TRBJ2-1, with 10 bases fitting TRBD1. V was clipped by 6 bases and J by 10 bases; unmatched bases: 12. This CDR3 is built from 15 residues.

The table lists this clonotype with many counts. The chain is built from TRBV9 and TRBJ2-1; the D gene is possibly TRBD2 (6 bases). The CDR3 extends over 18 amino acids. V dropped 0 bases and J dropped 7 bases, with 23 bases sitting between them. The germline CDR1 and CDR2 sequences are SGDLS and YYNGEE. CDR3 DNA: TGTGCCAGCAGCGTAGGTCTAAGTTGGGGGGACCTACTAAATGAGCAGTTCTTC. This codes for CASSVGLSWGDLLNEQFF.

This clonotype was picked up many times. V and J are TRBV28 and TRBJ2-7; the D gene is possibly TRBD1 (5 bases). The CDR3 is made up of 13 amino acids. Trimming took 3 bases from V and 2 from J, leaving 8 bases between them. Germline V gene data show CDR1 as MDHEN and CDR2 as SYDVKM. The CDR3 protein is CASSLDKTYEQYF. The CDR3 nucleotides read TGTGCCAGCAGTTTGGACAAGACCTACGAGCAGTACTTC.

This clonotype came up many times. In DNA form, the CDR3 reads TGTGCCATCAGTGACCATACGCCCGGATCAGAGACCCAGTACTTC. Translating gives CAISDHTPGSETQYF. V and J are TRBV10-3 and TRBJ2-5; D is undetermined. Looked up from germline, CDR1 is ENHRY and CDR2 is SYGVKD. V was cut by 3 bases and J by 4 bases, with 15 bases left in between. The CDR3 runs to 15 residues.

This clonotype was detected many times. The chain uses TRBV7-9 and TRBJ2-7; 10 bases are a match to TRBD1. Looked up from germline, CDR1 is SEHNR and CDR2 is FQNEAQ (reference sequence). J lost 7 bases, V lost 2 bases, and 5 bases had no gene match. The CDR3 totals 14 residues. The CDR3 DNA sequence: TGTGCCAGCAGCTTACGCGGGACAGGGGATGAGCAGTACTTC. The encoded protein is CASSLRGTGDEQYF.

This clonotype showed up many times. This rearrangement joins TRBV4-3 to TRBJ2-1; no clear D. The length of the CDR3 is 14 residues. Germline CDR1 LGHNA, CDR2 YSLEER. V was shortened by 1 base and J by 9 bases, with 13 bases between the two germline ends. The CDR3 loop is CASSQGGISLEQFF. The CDR3 DNA reads TGCGCCAGCAGCCAAGGGGGTATATCCCTTGAGCAGTTCTTC.